A selection of T cell receptor beta chains follows, all from one sample in a study of blood T cell repertoires in COVID-19. Clones were sequenced by immunoSEQ multiplex PCR, and TCRdb holds only the in-frame ones, with some missing. The profile shows 210,000 or so clones, around 89% of them singletons. The sequenced sample was peripheral blood. These receptors were obtained from a man aged 45-65 years with acute or convalescent COVID-19. The conserved cysteine and the conserved F or W are not part of the CDR3 here. D genes are given only for firm matches.

TRBV11-2	TRBD1	TRBJ1-1	ASSLAWTGGEVAAF
TRBV3-1/TRBV3-2	.	TRBJ1-2	ASSHDSTNYGYT
TRBV7-3	TRBD2	TRBJ2-3	ASSLGGEYTDTQY
TRBV19	TRBD1	TRBJ1-5	ASSIAGQGHQPQH
TRBV7-9	.	TRBJ1-5	ASSSGTNSNQPQH
TRBV30	TRBD2	TRBJ2-1	AWSVYFGGRASNEQF
TRBV28	TRBD1	TRBJ1-5	ASWTGQGAVQPQH
TRBV5-4	TRBD1	TRBJ1-6	ASSPRGVESPLH
TRBV20-1	.	TRBJ2-3	SAPKTDTQY
TRBV5-1	TRBD2	TRBJ2-3	ASSLVAGVTDTQY
TRBV7-2	TRBD2	TRBJ2-1	ASSLAFEASGGEQF
TRBV5-5	TRBD1	TRBJ2-7	ASSLVGTGGEQY
TRBV6-5	.	TRBJ1-2	ASNPSGRDYGYT
TRBV19	TRBD1	TRBJ1-5	ASSGTGGGNQPQH
TRBV15	.	TRBJ2-5	ATSRGGAGQETQY
TRBV19	.	TRBJ1-1	ASSIAWQDTEAF
TRBV5-8	.	TRBJ1-2	ASSSDTYGYT
TRBV28	TRBD1	TRBJ2-6	ASSSGGSGANVLT